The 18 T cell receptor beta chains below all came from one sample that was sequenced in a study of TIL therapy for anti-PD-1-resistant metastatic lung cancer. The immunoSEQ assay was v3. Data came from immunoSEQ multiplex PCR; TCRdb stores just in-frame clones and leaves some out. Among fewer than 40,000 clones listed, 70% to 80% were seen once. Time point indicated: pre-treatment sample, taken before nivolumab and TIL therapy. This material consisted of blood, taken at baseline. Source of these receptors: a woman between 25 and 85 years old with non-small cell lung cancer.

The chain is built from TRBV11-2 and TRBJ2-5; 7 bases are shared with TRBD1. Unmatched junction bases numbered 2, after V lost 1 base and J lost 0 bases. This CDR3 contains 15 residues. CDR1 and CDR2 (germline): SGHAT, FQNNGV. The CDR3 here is CASSLVRGNQETQYF. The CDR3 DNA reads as TGTGCCAGCAGCTTAGTCAGGGGGAACCAAGAGACCCAGTACTTC.

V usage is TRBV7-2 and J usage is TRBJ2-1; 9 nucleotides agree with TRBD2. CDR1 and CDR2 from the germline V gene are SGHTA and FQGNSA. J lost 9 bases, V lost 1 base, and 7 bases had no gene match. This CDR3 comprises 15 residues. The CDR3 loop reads CASSLVVSGRGEQFF. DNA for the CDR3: TGTGCCAGCAGCTTAGTAGTTAGCGGGAGAGGTGAGCAGTTCTTC.

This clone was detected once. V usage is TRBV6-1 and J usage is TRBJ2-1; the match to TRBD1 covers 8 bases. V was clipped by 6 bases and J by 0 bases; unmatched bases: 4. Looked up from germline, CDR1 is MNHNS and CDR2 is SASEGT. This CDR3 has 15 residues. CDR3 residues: CASRRDRGSYNEQFF. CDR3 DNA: TGTGCCAGCAGGAGAGACAGGGGCTCCTACAATGAGCAGTTCTTC.

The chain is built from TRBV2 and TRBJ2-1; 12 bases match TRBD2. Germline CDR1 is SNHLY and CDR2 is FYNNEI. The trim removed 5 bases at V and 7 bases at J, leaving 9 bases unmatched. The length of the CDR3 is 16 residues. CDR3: CASSHKTSGSLNEQFF. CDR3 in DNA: TGTGCCAGCAGTCATAAGACTAGCGGGAGTCTTAATGAGCAGTTCTTC.

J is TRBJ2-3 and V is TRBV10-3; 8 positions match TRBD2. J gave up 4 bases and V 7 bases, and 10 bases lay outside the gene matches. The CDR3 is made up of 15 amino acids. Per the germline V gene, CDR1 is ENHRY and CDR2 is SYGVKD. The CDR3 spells CAITPGGARADTQYF. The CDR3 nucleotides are TGTGCCATCACGCCCGGGGGGGCGCGGGCAGATACGCAGTATTTT.

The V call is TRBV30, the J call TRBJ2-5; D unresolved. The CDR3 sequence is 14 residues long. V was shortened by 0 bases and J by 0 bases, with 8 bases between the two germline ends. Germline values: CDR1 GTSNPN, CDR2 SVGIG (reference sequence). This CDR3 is CAWSVGDYQETQYF. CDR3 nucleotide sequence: TGTGCCTGGAGTGTGGGTGACTACCAAGAGACCCAGTACTTC. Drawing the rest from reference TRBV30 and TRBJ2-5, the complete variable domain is SQTIHQWPATLVQPVGSPLSLECTVEGTSNPNLYWYRQAAGRGLQLLFYSVGIGQISSEVPQNLSASRPQDRQFILSSKKLLLSDSGFYLCAWSVGDYQETQYFGPGTRLLVL.

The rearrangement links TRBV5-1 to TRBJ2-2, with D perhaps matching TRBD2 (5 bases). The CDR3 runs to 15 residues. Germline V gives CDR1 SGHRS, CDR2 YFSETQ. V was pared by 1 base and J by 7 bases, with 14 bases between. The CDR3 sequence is CASSLNSVSGGELFF. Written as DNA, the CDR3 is TGCGCCAGCAGCTTGAATAGCGTTTCGGGCGGGGAGCTGTTTTTT. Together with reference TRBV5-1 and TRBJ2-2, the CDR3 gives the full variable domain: KAGVTQTPRYLIKTRGQQVTLSCSPISGHRSVSWYQQTPGQGLQFLFEYFSETQRNKGNFPGRFSGRQFSNSRSEMNVSTLELGDSALYLCASSLNSVSGGELFFGEGSRLTVL.

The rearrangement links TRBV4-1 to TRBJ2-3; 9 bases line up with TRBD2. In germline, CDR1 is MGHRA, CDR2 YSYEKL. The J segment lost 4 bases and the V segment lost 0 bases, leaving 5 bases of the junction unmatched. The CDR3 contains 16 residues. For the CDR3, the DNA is TGCGCCAGCAGCCAAGAGGGTGGACTAGCGTCAGATACGCAGTATTTT. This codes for CASSQEGGLASDTQYF.

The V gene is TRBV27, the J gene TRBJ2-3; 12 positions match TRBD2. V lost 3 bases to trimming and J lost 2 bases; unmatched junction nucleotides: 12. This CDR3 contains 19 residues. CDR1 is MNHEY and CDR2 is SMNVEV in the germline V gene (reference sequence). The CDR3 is CASSFLAFGLAGYTDTQYF. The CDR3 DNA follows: TGTGCCAGCAGTTTTCTAGCTTTCGGACTAGCGGGGTACACAGATACGCAGTATTTT.

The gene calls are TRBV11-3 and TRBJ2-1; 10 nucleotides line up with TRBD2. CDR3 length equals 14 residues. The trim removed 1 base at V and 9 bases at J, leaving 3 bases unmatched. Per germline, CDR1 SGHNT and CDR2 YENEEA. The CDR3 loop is CASSLGVAGGEQFF. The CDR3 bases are TGTGCCAGCAGCTTAGGGGTAGCGGGGGGTGAGCAGTTCTTC.

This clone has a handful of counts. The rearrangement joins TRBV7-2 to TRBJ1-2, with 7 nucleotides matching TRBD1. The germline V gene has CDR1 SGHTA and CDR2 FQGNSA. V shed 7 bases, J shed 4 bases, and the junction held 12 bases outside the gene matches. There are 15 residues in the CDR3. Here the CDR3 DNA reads TGTGCCAGCACCCCATCCGCCGGGACAGCCTATGGCTACACCTTC. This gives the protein CASTPSAGTAYGYTF.

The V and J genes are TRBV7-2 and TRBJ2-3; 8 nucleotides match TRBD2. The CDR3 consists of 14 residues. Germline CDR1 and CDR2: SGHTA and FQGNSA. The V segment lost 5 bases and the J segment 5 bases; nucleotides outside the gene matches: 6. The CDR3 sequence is CASSSRLARDTQYF. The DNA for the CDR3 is TGTGCCAGCAGCAGCAGACTAGCGAGAGATACGCAGTATTTT.

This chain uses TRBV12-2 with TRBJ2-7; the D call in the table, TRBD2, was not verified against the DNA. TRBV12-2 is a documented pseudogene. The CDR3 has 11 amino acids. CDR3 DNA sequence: TGTGCAAGTCCGGGAGGGGCCGAGCAGTACTTC. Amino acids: CASPGGAEQYF.

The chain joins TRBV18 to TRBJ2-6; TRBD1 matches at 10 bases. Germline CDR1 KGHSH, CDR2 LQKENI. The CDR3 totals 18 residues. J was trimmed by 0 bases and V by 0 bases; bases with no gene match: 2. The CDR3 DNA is TGTGCCAGCTCACCACCGGGACAGGGGAGCTCTGGGGCCAACGTCCTGACTTTC. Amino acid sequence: CASSPPGQGSSGANVLTF. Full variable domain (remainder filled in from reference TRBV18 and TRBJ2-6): NAGVMQNPRHLVRRRGQEARLRCSPMKGHSHVYWYRQLPEEGLKFMVYLQKENIIDESGMPKERFSAEFPKEGPSILRIQQVVRGDSAAYFCASSPPGQGSSGANVLTFGAGSRLTVL.

CDR3 loop: CASSLGGPRRLAGVDNEQFF. CDR3 DNA sequence: TGCGCCAGCAGCTTGGGGGGCCCGAGGAGGCTAGCGGGAGTAGACAATGAGCAGTTCTTC. The chain couples TRBV5-1 to TRBJ2-1, with TRBD2 identical over 10 bases. Trimming took 0 bases from V and 5 from J; bases not matched to a gene: 17. The CDR3 covers 20 residues. Germline CDR1 SGHRS, CDR2 YFSETQ.

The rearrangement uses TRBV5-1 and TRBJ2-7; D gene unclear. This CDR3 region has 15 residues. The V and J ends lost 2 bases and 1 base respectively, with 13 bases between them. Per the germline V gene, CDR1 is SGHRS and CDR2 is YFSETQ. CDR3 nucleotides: TGCGCCAGCAGCTTCTCGCTAAGTCCTTCCTACGAGCAGTACTTC. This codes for CASSFSLSPSYEQYF.

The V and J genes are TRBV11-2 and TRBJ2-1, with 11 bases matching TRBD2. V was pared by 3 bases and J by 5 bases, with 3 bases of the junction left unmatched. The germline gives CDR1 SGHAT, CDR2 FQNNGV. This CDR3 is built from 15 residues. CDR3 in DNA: TGTGCCAGCAGCTTGGGGACTAGCGGCAACAATGAGCAGTTCTTC. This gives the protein CASSLGTSGNNEQFF.

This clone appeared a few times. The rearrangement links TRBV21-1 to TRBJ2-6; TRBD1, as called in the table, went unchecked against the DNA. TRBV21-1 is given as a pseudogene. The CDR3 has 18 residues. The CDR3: CASSNEKGQRLGANVLTF. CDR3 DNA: TGTGCCAGCTCCAACGAAAAGGGACAGCGGCTGGGGGCCAACGTCCTGACTTTC.